This entry is about one T cell receptor (beta chain). The CDR3 contains 16 residues. CDR1 is SEHNR and CDR2 is FQNEAQ in the germline V gene (reference sequence). V trimming: 4 bases; J trimming: 6 bases; junction bases outside the gene matches: 9. The source of the sample is a study of blood T cell repertoires in COVID-19. For the study at large: The United States, Italy and Spain provided the acute and convalescent COVID-19 samples.

In the study's own analysis: Estimation of nucleated cell counts was performed using reference gene primer amplification. Using immunoSEQ multiplex PCR, the repertoire was profiled, and TCRdb retains in-frame clones only, with some absent. D and trimming were read from the DNA, whereas the V and J calls and clone size are those reported in that table. Of 70,000 to 85,000 clones in the sample, 70% to 90% were seen once. Sequencing was performed on peripheral blood. This chain links TRBV7-9 with TRBJ2-1, with TRBD1 matching over 10 bases. This receptor was obtained from a man in his 70s with active or convalescent COVID-19. CDR3 nucleotide sequence: TGTGCCAGCAGCTGGGACAGGGGTAAACGTCTCAATGAGCAGTTCTTC. Protein sequence: CASSWDRGKRLNEQFF.